Only one count was recorded for the clone carrying this T cell receptor beta chain. Clinical history reported by participants formed the basis on which cohorts were assigned. The recovered donors of Cohort 3 showed two negative PCRs, clearance, or symptom resolution. V shed 1 base and J shed 3 bases, with 9 bases lying between them. Germline V gene data show CDR1 as KGHSH and CDR2 as LQKENI. The CDR3 spans 14 residues. Source study methods: Estimation of nucleated cell counts relied on the amplification of reference gene primers. Clones were sequenced by immunoSEQ multiplex PCR, and TCRdb holds only the in-frame ones, with some missing. Clone size and the V and J calls come from that table; the DNA yielded D and trimming. The table includes fewer than 200,000 clones, over 65% detected once. This sample was taken from a study of blood T cell repertoires in COVID-19.

The genes are TRBV18 and TRBJ1-1; a possible D gene is TRBD1 (5 bases). The sequencing sample was made of PBMCs or T cells enriched from blood (not recorded which). The clonotype was recovered from a woman aged 50 to 60 who had recovered from COVID-19. The CDR3 nucleotides read TGTGCCAGCTCACCACAGGGGCCCCACACTGAAGCTTTCTTT. Translating gives CASSPQGPHTEAFF. Variable domain in full (rest from reference TRBV18 and TRBJ1-1): NAGVMQNPRHLVRRRGQEARLRCSPMKGHSHVYWYRQLPEEGLKFMVYLQKENIIDESGMPKERFSAEFPKEGPSILRIQQVVRGDSAAYFCASSPQGPHTEAFFGQGTRLTVV.